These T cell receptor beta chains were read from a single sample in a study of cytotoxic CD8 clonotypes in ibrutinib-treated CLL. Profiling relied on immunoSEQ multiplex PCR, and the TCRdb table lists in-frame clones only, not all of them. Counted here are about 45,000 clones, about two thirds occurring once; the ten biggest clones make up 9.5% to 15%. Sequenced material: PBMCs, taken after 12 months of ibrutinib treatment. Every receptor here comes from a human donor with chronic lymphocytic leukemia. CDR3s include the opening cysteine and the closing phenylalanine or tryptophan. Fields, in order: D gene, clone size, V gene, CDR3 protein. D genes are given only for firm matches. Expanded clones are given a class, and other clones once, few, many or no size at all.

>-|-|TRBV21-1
CASSNPLRTESAVYGYTF
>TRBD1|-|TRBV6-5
CASSRQGTPDTQYF
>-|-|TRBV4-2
CASSQDTPQVAYGYTF
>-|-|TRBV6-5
CASSYSIGGSNYGYTF
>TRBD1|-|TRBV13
CASSWGQGDEKLFF
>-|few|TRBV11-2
CASSYTVNTEAFF
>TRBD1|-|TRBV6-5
CASSYWGTGTDTQYF
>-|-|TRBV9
CASSVAGTSSTDTQYF
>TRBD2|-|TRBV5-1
CASSPGLSSGGQETQYF
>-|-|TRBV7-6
CASSDRDTIRETQYF
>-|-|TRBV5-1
CASSFGQQETQYF
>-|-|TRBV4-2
CASSQDSGSYEQYF
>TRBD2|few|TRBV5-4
CASSLSGGAERNIQYF
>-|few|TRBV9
CASSVARVGGNYGYTF
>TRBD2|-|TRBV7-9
CASSLVGLPVAGELFF
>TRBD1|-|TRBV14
CASSQDRTGLIGYTF
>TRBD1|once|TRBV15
CATSPWGQGDTEAFF
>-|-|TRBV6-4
CASSDRQGLYNEQFF
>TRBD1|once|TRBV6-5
CASTKDREVFEQYF
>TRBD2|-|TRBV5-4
CASSTAGGYTDTQYF
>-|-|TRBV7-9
CASSLQGSNQPQHF